These 14 T cell receptor beta chains came from one sample sequenced in a study of neurological immune-mediated disorders. TCRdb redid the calling of the 5' RACE reads with MiXCR, one entry per CDR3 protein. The sample includes thousands of distinct CDR3 sequences, about a quarter of them seen just once. The source material was CD8+ T cells from blood. The receptors here all came from a woman aged 60-75 years with HTLV-1-associated myelopathy (HAM/TSP).

V gene TRBV12-3 or TRBV12-4 combines with J gene TRBJ2-3; 13 bases are shared with TRBD2. The CDR3 has 17 residues. V lost 4 bases, J lost 2 bases, and 6 bases stayed unmatched. This chain's CDR3 is CASSSFGLAGATDTQYF. The CDR3 bases are TGTGCCAGCAGTTCCTTCGGACTAGCGGGGGCCACAGATACGCAGTATTTT.

This clonotype was detected many times. The genes are TRBV5-1 and TRBJ2-2; D is unresolved. This CDR3 is built from 13 residues. The germline V and J ends were trimmed by 4 bases and 6 bases, with 10 bases remaining between them. In germline, CDR1 is SGHRS, CDR2 YFSETQ. For the CDR3, the DNA is TGCGCCAGCAGCACTCCGCGGCCCGGGGAGCTGTTTTTT. Protein sequence: CASSTPRPGELFF.

The V gene is TRBV7-2, the J gene TRBJ2-1, with D possibly called TRBD1 or TRBD2 (8 bases each). In germline, CDR1 is SGHTA, CDR2 FQGNSA. Trimming removed 5 bases from V and 4 bases from J, with 21 bases in between. CDR3 length: 17 residues. CDR3 amino acids: CASSQGAGRGVYNEQFF. CDR3 bases: TGTGCCAGCAGCCAGGGGGCGGGGCGGGGGGTGTACAATGAGCAGTTCTTC.

The table lists this clonotype with many counts. J is TRBJ2-1 and V is TRBV19; no firm D call. The germline V and J ends were trimmed by 1 base and 9 bases, with 10 bases remaining between them. This CDR3 comprises 13 residues. The germline V gene has CDR1 LNHDA and CDR2 SQIVND (reference sequence). The CDR3 spells CASSIGRWVEQFF. Here the CDR3 DNA reads TGTGCCAGTAGTATAGGTCGCTGGGTTGAGCAGTTCTTC. Based on the CDR3 plus reference TRBV19 and TRBJ2-1, the full variable domain is DGGITQSPKYLFRKEGQNVTLSCEQNLNHDAMYWYRQDPGQGLRLIYYSQIVNDFQKGDIAEGYSVSREKKESFPLTVTSAQKNPTAFYLCASSIGRWVEQFFGPGTRLTVL.

In its sample, this clonotype ranks as medium-sized. The genes are TRBV20-1 and TRBJ2-7; tentatively, D is TRBD2 (5 bases). This CDR3 region has 14 residues. Germline V gene data show CDR1 as DFQATT and CDR2 as SNEGSKA (reference sequence). V gave up 6 bases and J gave up 2 bases, with 17 bases separating them. The CDR3 here is CSARTAGETYEQYF. As DNA, the CDR3 is TGCAGTGCACGGACCGCCGGGGAGACCTACGAGCAGTACTTC.

The V call is TRBV3-1, the J call TRBJ2-3; 9 bases align to TRBD2. This CDR3 has 15 residues. The germline V gene has CDR1 LGHDT and CDR2 YNNKEL (reference sequence). Germline trimming cut 4 bases from V and 2 bases from J; bases unmatched to any gene: 4. The CDR3: CASSPPSGATDTQYF. The CDR3 DNA reads TGTGCCAGCAGCCCCCCTAGCGGGGCCACAGATACGCAGTATTTT.

Only a few counts were recorded for this clonotype. The chain is built from TRBV10-1 and TRBJ2-5; TRBD2 agrees at 10 bases. The length of the CDR3 is 17 residues. V dropped 0 bases and J dropped 2; count of bases not matched to a gene: 6. Germline V lookup: CDR1 WNHNN, CDR2 SYGVQD (reference sequence). The CDR3 DNA is TGCGCCAGCAGTGAGTCAATAGCGGGAGGTCTTCAAGAGACCCAGTACTTC. This encodes CASSESIAGGLQETQYF.

This rearrangement joins TRBV18 to TRBJ1-4, with 7 bases lining up with TRBD1. The CDR3 sequence is 14 residues long. V shed 3 bases and J 3 bases; nucleotides not matched to a gene: 1. The germline gives CDR1 KGHSH, CDR2 LQKENI. DNA of the CDR3: TGTGCCAGCTCACCCGACAGGGCTAATGAAAAACTGTTTTTT. It is translated as CASSPDRANEKLFF.

This clonotype came up many times. CDR3 region: CAISEGTGLALDTQYF. CDR3 bases: TGTGCCATCAGTGAGGGGACGGGGCTTGCTTTAGATACGCAGTATTTT. This chain links TRBV10-3 with TRBJ2-3; D is perhaps TRBD1 or TRBD2 (5 bases each). Germline V gene data show CDR1 as ENHRY and CDR2 as SYGVKD. The germline V and J ends were trimmed by 2 bases and 5 bases, with 17 bases remaining between them. The CDR3 has 16 residues.

The chain couples TRBV10-2 to TRBJ1-1; TRBD1 matches at 7 bases. J lost 1 base, V lost 8 bases, and 4 bases had no gene match. Germline V lookup: CDR1 WSHSY, CDR2 SAAADI. This CDR3 contains 13 residues. The CDR3 nucleotides read TGCGCCAGCCGCGGGACAGCGAACACTGAAGCTTTCTTT. It yields the protein CASRGTANTEAFF.

The V and J genes are TRBV29-1 and TRBJ2-7, with D unresolved. V was shortened by 8 bases and J by 1 base, with 0 bases between the two germline ends. The germline CDR1 and CDR2 sequences are SQVTM and ANQGSEA. CDR3 length: 8 residues. The CDR3 here is CSSYEQYF. CDR3 nucleotide sequence: TGCAGCTCCTACGAGCAGTACTTC.

V is TRBV28 and J is TRBJ2-7; maybe TRBD2 (7 bases). The CDR3 runs to 18 residues. Germline CDR1 and CDR2: MDHEN and SYDVKM. Trimming cost V 4 bases and J 6 bases, with 28 bases left between them. The CDR3 coding sequence is TGTGCCAGCAGTTATAGGGAGGGGGGAGCACAACATAGGGCCGAGCAGTACTTC. Protein product: CASSYREGGAQHRAEQYF.

By share, this clonotype ranks as medium-sized. The chain has TRBV21-1 and TRBJ2-7. TRBV21-1 is labeled a pseudogene. The CDR3 sequence is 14 residues long. CDR3 amino acids: CASSKETDSYEQYF. The CDR3 nucleotides read TGTGCCAGCAGCAAAGAAACAGACTCCTACGAGCAGTACTTC.

J is TRBJ1-2 and V is TRBV2, with 10 bases matching TRBD1. V was clipped by 9 bases and J by 2 bases; unmatched bases: 9. Germline V gives CDR1 SNHLY, CDR2 FYNNEI. This CDR3 spans 15 amino acids. In DNA, the CDR3 is TGTGCCAGTAACCCCGGACAGGGGGTAAACTATGGCTACACCTTC. This codes for CASNPGQGVNYGYTF.